These 8 T cell receptor beta chains came from one sample sequenced in a study of early T cells in non-severe SARS-CoV-2 infection. TCRdb reprocessed the 5' RACE reads via MiXCR and lists one record per CDR3 protein. The top ten clones hold approximately 1.7% of a sample with tens of thousands of distinct CDR3 sequences, more than 9% of them seen once. The sequencing input was whole blood. Receptor source: an adult who was a healthcare worker with PCR-confirmed SARS-CoV-2 infection or an uninfected control (not recorded which).

The V and J genes are TRBV5-5 and TRBJ2-5; the D gene is possibly TRBD2 (6 bases). V was trimmed by 2 bases and J by 4 bases, leaving 12 bases between them. There are 14 residues in the CDR3. Germline V gene lookup returns CDR1 SGHKS and CDR2 YYEKEE (reference sequence). The CDR3 protein is CASSFQGGGETQYF. The CDR3 DNA sequence: TGTGCCAGCAGCTTCCAGGGAGGCGGAGAGACCCAGTACTTC. Combining the CDR3 with reference TRBV5-5 and TRBJ2-5 gives the whole variable domain DAGVTQSPTHLIKTRGQQVTLRCSPISGHKSVSWYQQVLGQGPQFIFQYYEKEERGRGNFPDRFSARQFPNYSSELNVNALLLGDSALYLCASSFQGGGETQYFGPGTRLLVL.

This chain uses TRBV5-6 with TRBJ1-4; D gene ambiguous. V lost 0 bases and J lost 10, with 10 bases in between. Germline V gives CDR1 SGHDT, CDR2 YYEEEE. The length of the CDR3 is 13 residues. CDR3 coding DNA: TGTGCCAGCAGCTTGGAGGACGTGGGAAAACTGTTTTTT. It codes for CASSLEDVGKLFF.

V and J are TRBV7-9 and TRBJ2-1; TRBD2 matches 14 bases. Germline V CDR1 and CDR2: SEHNR, FQNEAQ (reference sequence). V trimming: 4 bases; J trimming: 15 bases; junction bases outside the gene matches: 8. This CDR3 has 14 residues. The CDR3 region is CASSSRLAGGLLFF. The CDR3 DNA is TGTGCCAGCAGCTCAAGACTAGCGGGGGGGCTTTTGTTCTTC.

This chain links TRBV4-2 with TRBJ2-5; no clear D. This CDR3 is built from 15 residues. Germline V gene sequence: CDR1 LGHNA, CDR2 YNFKEQ. V lost 0 bases and J 2 bases, leaving 10 bases between the germline ends. CDR3 loop: CASSQDREGQETQYF. The DNA of the CDR3 is TGTGCCAGCAGCCAAGATAGAGAAGGGCAAGAGACCCAGTACTTC.

This clonotype has only a few counts. This chain's CDR3 is CASSSWVSGRWGTEAFF. The CDR3, as DNA: TGTGCCAGCAGTTCTTGGGTCTCAGGGAGGTGGGGCACTGAAGCTTTCTTT. The rearrangement links TRBV27 to TRBJ1-1, with a weak D call TRBD1 (5 bases). V was pared by 4 bases and J by 4 bases, with 22 bases between. Germline V gene sequence: CDR1 MNHEY, CDR2 SMNVEV (reference sequence). The CDR3 has 17 residues.

This clonotype was counted only a few times. V is TRBV5-1 and J is TRBJ2-5; weak D call: TRBD1 (5 bases). The germline V and J ends were trimmed by 1 base and 5 bases, with 15 bases remaining between them. The germline gives CDR1 SGHRS, CDR2 YFSETQ. The CDR3 is 15 residues long. The CDR3: CASSLMVGVGETQYF. The CDR3 DNA is TGCGCCAGCAGCTTGATGGTAGGGGTCGGGGAGACCCAGTACTTC.

The rearrangement uses TRBV11-2 and TRBJ1-2; TRBD1 matches 9 bases. With V trimmed by 2 bases and J by 6 bases, 4 bases remained unmatched. The CDR3 sequence is 14 residues long. Per the germline V gene, CDR1 is SGHAT and CDR2 is FQNNGV. CDR3 sequence: CASSLRDRAHGYTF. The CDR3 DNA is TGTGCCAGCAGCTTAAGGGACAGGGCCCATGGCTACACCTTC.

This clonotype was detected many times. CDR3 coding DNA: TGTGCCAGCAGCGTAGGGACAGGGTATCGAGAAGCTTTCTTT. It yields the protein CASSVGTGYREAFF. This chain links TRBV9 with TRBJ1-1, with 8 bases matching TRBD1. The CDR3 is 14 residues long. The J segment lost 8 bases and the V segment lost 0 bases, leaving 6 bases of the junction unmatched. Germline V lookup: CDR1 SGDLS, CDR2 YYNGEE.